One and the same sample provided the 15 T cell receptor beta chains below, sequenced in a study of cytomegalovirus exposure and HLA in healthy donors. The PCR was carried out with 60 Vbeta primers and 13 Jbeta primers. Assay: immunoSEQ multiplex PCR; the TCRdb copy retains only in-frame clones and omits some. The sample consists of 150,000 to 200,000 clones, around 75% of them appearing once. The sequencing input was PBMCs. Receptor source: a male donor in good health and CMV-seronegative.

The rearrangement joins TRBV5-6 to TRBJ1-3; perhaps TRBD1 as D (6 bases). The CDR3 totals 14 residues. Looked up from germline, CDR1 is SGHDT and CDR2 is YYEEEE. The V end was cut by 3 bases, the J end by 1 base, with 8 bases between. The CDR3 bases are TGTGCCAGCAGCTGGCAGGGGTCTGGAAACACCATATATTTT. It encodes CASSWQGSGNTIYF.

In its sample, this clone was seen once. The J gene is TRBJ2-1, the V gene TRBV27, with TRBD2 identical over 9 bases. The CDR3 length is 15 residues. Looked up from germline, CDR1 is MNHEY and CDR2 is SMNVEV (reference sequence). Trimming at V came to 7 bases and at J to 5 bases, leaving 9 bases not matched to a gene. CDR3 loop: CASILSGGPHNEQFF. CDR3 sequence (DNA): TGTGCCAGCATCCTTAGCGGGGGCCCCCACAATGAGCAGTTCTTC.

The chain combines TRBV2 with TRBJ2-1, with TRBD2 matching 10 bases. This CDR3 is built from 15 residues. CDR1 and CDR2 from the germline V gene are SNHLY and FYNNEI. The V segment lost 5 bases and the J segment 0 bases; nucleotides outside the gene matches: 1. CDR3 DNA sequence: TGTGCCAGCAGTTCTAGCGGGGGCTCCTACAATGAGCAGTTCTTC. This gives the protein CASSSSGGSYNEQFF.

This clone was picked up a small number of times. The CDR3 region is CASSLLQETQYF. CDR3 DNA: TGTGCCAGCAGTTTACTCCAAGAGACCCAGTACTTC. V usage is TRBV28 and J usage is TRBJ2-5; unclear D gene. V was clipped by 2 bases and J by 1 base, with 2 bases between them. CDR1 is MDHEN, CDR2 SYDVKM, per germline. The CDR3 length is 12 residues.

The chain uses TRBV4-3 and TRBJ2-7; no clear D. Trimming cost V 3 bases and J 7 bases, with 19 bases left between them. This CDR3 region has 15 residues. Germline values: CDR1 LGHNA, CDR2 YSLEER. CDR3 loop: CASSHEAALYEEQYF. The CDR3 coding sequence is TGCGCCAGCAGCCATGAGGCAGCACTTTACGAAGAGCAGTACTTC.

V and J are TRBV19 and TRBJ2-3; TRBD2 matches 11 bases. This CDR3 region has 15 residues. Germline CDR1 reads LNHDA; CDR2 reads SQIVND (reference sequence). V shed 7 bases, J shed 5 bases, and the junction held 8 bases outside the gene matches. CDR3 in amino acids: CASTSRTSGRDTQYF. CDR3 bases: TGTGCCAGTACTTCCCGCACTAGCGGGAGAGATACGCAGTATTTT.

J is TRBJ2-7 and V is TRBV7-2; no reliable D call. The CDR3 is 13 amino acids. Germline-derived CDR1 and CDR2 are SGHTA and FQGNSA. With 1 base removed from V and 3 bases from J, the gap between germline ends came to 7 bases. This CDR3 reads CASSLVGDYEQYF. CDR3 in DNA: TGTGCCAGCAGCTTAGTTGGAGACTACGAGCAGTACTTC.

This chain links TRBV7-9 with TRBJ2-7, with 14 bases fitting TRBD2. The CDR3 runs to 19 residues. V gave up 1 base and J gave up 2 bases; unmatched junction bases: 10. Germline assignment: CDR1 SEHNR and CDR2 FQNEAQ (reference sequence). The CDR3 DNA is TGTGCCAGCAGCTTAGGGGGACTAGCGGGAGCGTCGCCCGCCTACGAGCAGTACTTC. It codes for CASSLGGLAGASPAYEQYF.

This clone was detected once. The V gene is TRBV5-4, the J gene TRBJ1-6; 11 bases line up with TRBD1. This CDR3 spans 14 amino acids. CDR1 is SGHNT and CDR2 is YYREEE in the germline V gene (reference sequence). The trim removed 4 bases at V and 8 bases at J, leaving 2 bases unmatched. The CDR3 loop is CASSRGQGDSPLHF. The DNA for the CDR3 is TGTGCCAGCAGCCGGGGACAGGGGGATTCACCCCTCCACTTT.

The genes are TRBV27 and TRBJ1-2; D might be TRBD1 (5 bases). The CDR3 is 14 amino acids. Trimming shortened V by 1 base and J by 2 bases, and 8 bases separated the two germline ends. Germline V gives CDR1 MNHEY, CDR2 SMNVEV (reference sequence). The DNA of the CDR3 is TGTGCCAGCAGTTTATTGGGGGGAAACTATGGCTACACCTTC. Translating it yields CASSLLGGNYGYTF.

This clone was recorded only once. CDR3 loop: CASSVSRFGELFF. The CDR3 DNA follows: TGTGCCAGCAGCGTTTCTAGATTCGGGGAGCTGTTTTTT. V gene TRBV14 combines with J gene TRBJ2-2; D ambiguous. Deletions cut 5 bases from V and 7 bases from J, with 11 bases between. The CDR3 runs to 13 residues. The germline CDR1 and CDR2 sequences are SGHDN and FVKESK.

This sequence joins TRBV2 and TRBJ2-3, with TRBD2 matching 12 bases. V trimming: 5 bases; J trimming: 6 bases; junction bases outside the gene matches: 9. This CDR3 contains 16 residues. The germline V gene has CDR1 SNHLY and CDR2 FYNNEI. The CDR3 reads CASSPQTSGRVDTQYF. The CDR3 DNA follows: TGTGCCAGCAGTCCCCAGACTAGCGGGAGAGTGGATACGCAGTATTTT.

This clone came up a few times. This rearrangement joins TRBV27 to TRBJ2-7, with a weak D call TRBD1 (5 bases). The CDR3 covers 14 residues. CDR1 is MNHEY and CDR2 is SMNVEV in the germline V gene (reference sequence). The V end lost 6 bases, the J end lost 0 bases, and 12 bases lay between the germline ends. The CDR3 DNA reads TGTGCCAGCAGACCCATCGACAGCTCCTACGAGCAGTACTTC. Translated: CASRPIDSSYEQYF.

The chain links TRBV18 to TRBJ1-2; 8 nucleotides line up with TRBD1. The germline V gene has CDR1 KGHSH and CDR2 LQKENI. After removal of 0 bases from V and 3 bases from J, the junction contained 3 bases not matched to a gene. The CDR3 is 15 residues long. Here the CDR3 reads CASSPPQGADYGYTF. The CDR3 DNA is TGTGCCAGCTCACCACCGCAGGGGGCGGACTATGGCTACACCTTC.

In its sample, this clone was seen a few times. The chain joins TRBV6-5 to TRBJ2-7; the D is unclear. CDR3 size: 14 residues. V lost 6 bases and J 5 bases, leaving 17 bases between the germline ends. Germline values: CDR1 MNHEY, CDR2 SVGAGI. CDR3 sequence reads: CASSHDQEGHEQYF. In DNA, the CDR3 is TGTGCCAGCAGCCATGACCAGGAAGGCCACGAGCAGTACTTC.